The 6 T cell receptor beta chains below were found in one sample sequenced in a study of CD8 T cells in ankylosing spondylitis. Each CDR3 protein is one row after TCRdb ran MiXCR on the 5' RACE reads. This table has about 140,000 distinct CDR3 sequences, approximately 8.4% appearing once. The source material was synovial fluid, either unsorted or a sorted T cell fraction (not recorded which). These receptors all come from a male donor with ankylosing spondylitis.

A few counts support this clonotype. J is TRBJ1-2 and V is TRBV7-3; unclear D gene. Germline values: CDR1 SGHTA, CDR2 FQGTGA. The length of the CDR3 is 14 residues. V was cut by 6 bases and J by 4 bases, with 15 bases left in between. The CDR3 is CASRPGPGSYGYTF. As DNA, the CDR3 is TGTGCCAGCAGGCCAGGACCGGGAAGCTATGGCTACACCTTC.

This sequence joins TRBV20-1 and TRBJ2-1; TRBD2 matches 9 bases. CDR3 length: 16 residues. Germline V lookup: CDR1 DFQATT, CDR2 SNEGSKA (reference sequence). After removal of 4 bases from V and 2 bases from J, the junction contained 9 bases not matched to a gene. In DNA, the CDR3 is TGCAGTGCTACAACCTTAGCGGGAGACGCCTACAATGAGCAGTTCTTC. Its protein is CSATTLAGDAYNEQFF.

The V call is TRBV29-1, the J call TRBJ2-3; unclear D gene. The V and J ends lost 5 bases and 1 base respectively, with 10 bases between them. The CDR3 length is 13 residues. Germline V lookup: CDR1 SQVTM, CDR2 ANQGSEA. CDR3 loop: CSVLSAGTDTQYF. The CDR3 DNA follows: TGCAGCGTTCTCTCCGCAGGCACAGATACGCAGTATTTT.

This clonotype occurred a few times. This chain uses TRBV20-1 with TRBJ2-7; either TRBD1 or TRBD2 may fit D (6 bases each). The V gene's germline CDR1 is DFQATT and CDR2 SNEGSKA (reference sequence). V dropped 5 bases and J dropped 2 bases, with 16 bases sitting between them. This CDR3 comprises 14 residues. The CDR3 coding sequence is TGCAGTGCTTTAAAAGGGGGGCTGACCTACGAGCAGTACTTC. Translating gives CSALKGGLTYEQYF.

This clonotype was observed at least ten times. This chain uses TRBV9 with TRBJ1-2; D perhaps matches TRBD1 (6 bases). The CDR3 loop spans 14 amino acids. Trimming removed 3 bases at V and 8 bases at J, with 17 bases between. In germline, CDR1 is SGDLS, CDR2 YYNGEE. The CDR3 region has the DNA TGTGCCAGCAGCGCAGACAGGCGTGGAGGAGGCTACACCTTC. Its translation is CASSADRRGGGYTF.

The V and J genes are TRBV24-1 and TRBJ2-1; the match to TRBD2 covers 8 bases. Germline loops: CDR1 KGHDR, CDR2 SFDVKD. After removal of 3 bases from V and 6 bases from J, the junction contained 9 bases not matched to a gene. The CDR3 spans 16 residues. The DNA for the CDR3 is TGTGCCACCAGTGATCCAGCGGGGGCCCAACCCAATGAGCAGTTCTTC. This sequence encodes CATSDPAGAQPNEQFF.